What follows are 7 T cell receptor beta chains derived from one specimen sequenced in a study of blood T cell repertoires in COVID-19 (TCRdb year 2020). Libraries were built with the immunoSEQ multiplex PCR assay. The table was pulled from immuneACCESS by TCRdb, which kept in-frame rearrangements only. Such tables lose some clones; where checked, under half of the loss comes from unresolved V genes, and the rest has no known cause. This sample holds roughly 260,000 clones; about 87% were observed only once. The top ten hold 3% to 4.5% of the sample. Sample: peripheral blood. These receptor sequences come from a woman in her forties with acute or convalescent COVID-19.

The J gene is TRBJ2-1, the V gene TRBV5-6; 7 positions match TRBD2. Trimming removed 0 bases from V and 8 bases from J; junction bases left unmatched: 8. The germline gives CDR1 SGHDT, CDR2 YYEEEE. The CDR3 sequence is 15 residues long. DNA of the CDR3: TGTGCCAGCAGCTTGGGCGGGGGAGTTTATTATGAGCAGTTCTTC. Its protein is CASSLGGGVYYEQFF.

This chain joins TRBV7-2 and TRBJ1-1; D is perhaps TRBD1 (5 bases). V lost 1 base and J lost 5, with 8 bases in between. CDR3 length equals 13 residues. The germline CDR1 and CDR2 sequences are SGHTA and FQGNSA. The CDR3 DNA sequence: TGTGCCAGCAGCTTAGTTCAGGGTACTGAAGCTTTCTTT. It specifies CASSLVQGTEAFF.

The V gene is TRBV19, the J gene TRBJ1-5; a possible D gene is TRBD1 (6 bases). The CDR3 is 18 residues long. From germline, CDR1 is LNHDA and CDR2 SQIVND (reference sequence). Trimming pared 1 base from V and 3 bases from J, leaving 19 bases between. The CDR3 is CASSIAASGGTYNQPQHF. The DNA of the CDR3 is TGTGCCAGTAGTATAGCCGCGAGTGGGGGCACCTACAATCAGCCCCAGCATTTT.

V gene TRBV7-3 combines with J gene TRBJ2-3; 8 bases match TRBD2. CDR3 size: 18 residues. After removal of 2 bases from V and 0 bases from J, the junction contained 10 bases not matched to a gene. Germline CDR1 SGHTA, CDR2 FQGTGA. CDR3 nucleotides: TGTGCCAGCAGCTTACGAAGCGGGGGTTTTGGTAGCACAGATACGCAGTATTTT. Its translation is CASSLRSGGFGSTDTQYF.

The rearrangement joins TRBV12-3 or TRBV12-4 to TRBJ1-2, with 12 bases that match TRBD1. There are 13 residues in the CDR3. V shed 5 bases and J 6 bases; nucleotides not matched to a gene: 1. CDR3 coding DNA: TGTGCCAGCAGTAGGGACAGGGGGCATGGCTACACCTTC. Its protein product is CASSRDRGHGYTF.

This chain links TRBV11-2 with TRBJ1-2, with 7 nucleotides matching TRBD1. Germline loops: CDR1 SGHAT, CDR2 FQNNGV. CDR3 size: 13 residues. J lost 4 bases, V lost 5 bases, and 4 bases had no gene match. The CDR3 protein is CASSPGQVYGYTF. The CDR3 DNA reads TGTGCCAGCAGCCCTGGACAGGTCTATGGCTACACCTTC. Drawing the rest from reference TRBV11-2 and TRBJ1-2, the complete variable domain is EAGVAQSPRYKIIEKRQSVAFWCNPISGHATLYWYQQILGQGPKLLIQFQNNGVVDDSQLPKDRFSAERLKGVDSTLKIQPAKLEDSAVYLCASSPGQVYGYTFGSGTRLTVV.

The rearrangement joins TRBV7-8 to TRBJ2-5, with D maybe TRBD2 (5 bases). Per germline, CDR1 SGHVS and CDR2 FQNEAQ. The ends were cut back, 2 bases at V and 5 bases at J, with 9 bases in the middle. There are 13 residues in the CDR3. In nucleotides, the CDR3 is TGTGCCAGCAGCTTAAGCGGCGCGGAGACCCAGTACTTC. As protein: CASSLSGAETQYF. The full variable domain, in which reference TRBV7-8 and TRBJ2-5 provide the parts outside the CDR3, is GAGVSQSPRYKVAKRGQDVALRCDPISGHVSLFWYQQALGQGPEFLTYFQNEAQLDKSGLPSDRFFAERPEGSVSTLKIQRTQQEDSAVYLCASSLSGAETQYFGPGTRLLVL.